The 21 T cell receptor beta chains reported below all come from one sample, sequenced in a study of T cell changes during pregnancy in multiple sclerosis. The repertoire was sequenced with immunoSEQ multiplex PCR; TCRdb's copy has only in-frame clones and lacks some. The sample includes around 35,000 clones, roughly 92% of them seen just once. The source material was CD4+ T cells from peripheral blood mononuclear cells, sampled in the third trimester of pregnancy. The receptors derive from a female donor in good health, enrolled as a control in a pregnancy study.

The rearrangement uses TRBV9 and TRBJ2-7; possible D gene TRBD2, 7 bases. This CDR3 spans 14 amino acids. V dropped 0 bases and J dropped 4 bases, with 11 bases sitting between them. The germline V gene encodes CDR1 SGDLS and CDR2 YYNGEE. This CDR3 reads CASSVDGGRYEQYF. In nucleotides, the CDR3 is TGTGCCAGCAGCGTAGACGGGGGGCGTTACGAGCAGTACTTC.

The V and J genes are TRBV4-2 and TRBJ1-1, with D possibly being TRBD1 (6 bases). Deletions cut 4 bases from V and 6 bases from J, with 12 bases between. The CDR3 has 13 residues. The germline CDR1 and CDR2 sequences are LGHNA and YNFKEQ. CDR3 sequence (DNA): TGTGCCAGCAGCCCGAGAGGGGGGGCTGAAGCTTTCTTT. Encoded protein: CASSPRGGAEAFF.

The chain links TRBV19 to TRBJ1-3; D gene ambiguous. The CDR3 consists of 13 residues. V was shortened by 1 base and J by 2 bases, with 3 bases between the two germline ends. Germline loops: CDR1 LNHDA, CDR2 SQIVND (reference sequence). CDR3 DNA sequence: TGTGCCAGTAGTATAGTTACTGGAAACACCATATATTTT. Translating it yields CASSIVTGNTIYF.

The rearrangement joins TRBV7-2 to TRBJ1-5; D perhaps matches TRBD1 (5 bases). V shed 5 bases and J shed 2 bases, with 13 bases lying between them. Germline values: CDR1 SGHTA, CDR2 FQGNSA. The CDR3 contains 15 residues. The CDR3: CASSRWGEGNQPQHF. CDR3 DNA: TGTGCCAGCAGCCGGTGGGGGGAGGGCAATCAGCCCCAGCATTTT.

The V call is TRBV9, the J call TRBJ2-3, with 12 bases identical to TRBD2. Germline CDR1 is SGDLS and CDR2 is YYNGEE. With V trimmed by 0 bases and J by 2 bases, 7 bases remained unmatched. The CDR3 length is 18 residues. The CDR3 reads CASSVGPSGGAATDTQYF. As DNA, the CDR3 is TGTGCCAGCAGCGTAGGACCTAGCGGGGGGGCCGCCACAGATACGCAGTATTTT.

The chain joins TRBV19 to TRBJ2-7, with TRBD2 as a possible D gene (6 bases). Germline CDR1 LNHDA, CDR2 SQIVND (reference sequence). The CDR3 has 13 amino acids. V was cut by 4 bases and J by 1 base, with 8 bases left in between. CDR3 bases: TGTGCCAGTAGTAGCGGGGTTTCCTACGAGCAGTACTTC. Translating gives CASSSGVSYEQYF.

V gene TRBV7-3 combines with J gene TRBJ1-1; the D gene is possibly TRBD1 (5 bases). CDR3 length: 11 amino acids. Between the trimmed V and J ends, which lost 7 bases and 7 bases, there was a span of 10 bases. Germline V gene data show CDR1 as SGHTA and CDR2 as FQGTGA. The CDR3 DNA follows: TGTGCCAGCAACAACGGGGGTGAAGCTTTCTTT. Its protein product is CASNNGGEAFF.

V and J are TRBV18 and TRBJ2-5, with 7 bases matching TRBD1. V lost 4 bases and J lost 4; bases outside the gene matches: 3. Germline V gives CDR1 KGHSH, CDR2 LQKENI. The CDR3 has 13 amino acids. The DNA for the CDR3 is TGTGCCAGCTCACTGGACAGGTTAGAGACCCAGTACTTC. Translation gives CASSLDRLETQYF.

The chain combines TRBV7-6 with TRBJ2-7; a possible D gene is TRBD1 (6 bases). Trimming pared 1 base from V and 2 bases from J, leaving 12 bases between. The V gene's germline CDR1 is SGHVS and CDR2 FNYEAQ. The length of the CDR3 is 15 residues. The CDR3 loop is CASSLEQGWTYEQYF. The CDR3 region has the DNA TGTGCCAGCAGCTTAGAGCAGGGGTGGACCTACGAGCAGTACTTC.

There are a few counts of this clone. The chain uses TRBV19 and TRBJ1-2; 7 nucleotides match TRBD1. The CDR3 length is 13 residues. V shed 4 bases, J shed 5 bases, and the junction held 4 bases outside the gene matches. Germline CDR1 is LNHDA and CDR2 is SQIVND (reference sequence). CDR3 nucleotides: TGTGCCAGTAGTACCCGGGACAGATATGGCTACACCTTC. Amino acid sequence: CASSTRDRYGYTF.

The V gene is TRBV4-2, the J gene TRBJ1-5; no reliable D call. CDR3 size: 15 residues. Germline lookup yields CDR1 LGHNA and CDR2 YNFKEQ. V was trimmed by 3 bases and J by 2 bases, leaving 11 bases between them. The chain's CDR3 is CASSQGDTGNQPQHF. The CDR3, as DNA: TGTGCCAGCAGCCAGGGAGATACGGGCAATCAGCCCCAGCATTTT.

Written as DNA, the CDR3 is TGTGCCAGCAGCCAAGCGGACAGGACCCCTGGCGAGCAGTACTTC. Its protein is CASSQADRTPGEQYF. This rearrangement joins TRBV7-9 to TRBJ2-7; TRBD1 matches 7 bases. Germline trimming cut 5 bases from V and 6 bases from J; bases unmatched to any gene: 13. Germline CDR1 is SEHNR and CDR2 is FQNEAQ (reference sequence). The CDR3 length is 15 residues.

The CDR3 DNA sequence: TGCAGCGTTGTGTGGGACAGGGGTTTGGAGCAGTTCTTC. It specifies CSVVWDRGLEQFF. The V and J genes are TRBV29-1 and TRBJ2-1, with 10 bases lining up with TRBD1. Per germline, CDR1 SQVTM and CDR2 ANQGSEA. V was clipped by 4 bases and J by 10 bases; unmatched bases: 7. The CDR3 is made up of 13 amino acids.

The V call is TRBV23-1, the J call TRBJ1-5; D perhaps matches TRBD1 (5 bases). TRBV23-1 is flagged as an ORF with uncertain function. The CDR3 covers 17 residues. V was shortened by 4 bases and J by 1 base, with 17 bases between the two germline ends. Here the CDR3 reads CASSPGLIRGSNQPQHF. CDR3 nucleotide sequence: TGCGCCAGCAGTCCGGGACTCATAAGAGGAAGCAATCAGCCCCAGCATTTT.

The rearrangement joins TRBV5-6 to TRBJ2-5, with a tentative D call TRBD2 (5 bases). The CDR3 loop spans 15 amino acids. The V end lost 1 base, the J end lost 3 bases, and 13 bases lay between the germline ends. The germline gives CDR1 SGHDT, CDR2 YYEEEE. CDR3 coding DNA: TGTGCCAGCAGCTTGAGGGTAGCGTCGAAAGAGACCCAGTACTTC. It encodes CASSLRVASKETQYF.

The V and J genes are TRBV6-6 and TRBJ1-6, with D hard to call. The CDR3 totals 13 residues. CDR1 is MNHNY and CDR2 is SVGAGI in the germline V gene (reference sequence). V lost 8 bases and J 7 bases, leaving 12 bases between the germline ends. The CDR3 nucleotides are TGTGCCAGCGTTTCCACAAAAAATTCACCCCTCCACTTT. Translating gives CASVSTKNSPLHF.

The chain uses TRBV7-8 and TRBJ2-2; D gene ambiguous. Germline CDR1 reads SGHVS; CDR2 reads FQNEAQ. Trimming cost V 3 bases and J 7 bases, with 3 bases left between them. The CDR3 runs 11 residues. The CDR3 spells CASSFYGELFF. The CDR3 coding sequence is TGTGCCAGCAGCTTTTACGGGGAGCTGTTTTTT.

The CDR3 loop is CASSDPGGGDTQYF. The CDR3 DNA is TGTGCCAGCAGTGACCCCGGGGGGGGAGATACGCAGTATTTT. V is TRBV25-1 and J is TRBJ2-3, with TRBD2 matching over 8 bases. V gave up 3 bases and J gave up 5 bases; unmatched junction bases: 4. Germline CDR1 reads MGHDK; CDR2 reads SYGVNS. The CDR3 loop spans 14 amino acids. Full variable domain (missing parts from reference TRBV25-1 and TRBJ2-3): EADIYQTPRYLVIGTGKKITLECSQTMGHDKMYWYQQDPGMELHLIHYSYGVNSTEKGDLSSESTVSRIRTEHFPLTLESARPSHTSQYLCASSDPGGGDTQYFGPGTRLTVL.

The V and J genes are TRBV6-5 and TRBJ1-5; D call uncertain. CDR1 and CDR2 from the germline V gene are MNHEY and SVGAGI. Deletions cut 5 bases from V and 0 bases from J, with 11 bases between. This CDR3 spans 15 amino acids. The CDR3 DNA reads TGTGCCAGCAGTCGAGTGTCAGGTAGCAATCAGCCCCAGCATTTT. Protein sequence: CASSRVSGSNQPQHF.

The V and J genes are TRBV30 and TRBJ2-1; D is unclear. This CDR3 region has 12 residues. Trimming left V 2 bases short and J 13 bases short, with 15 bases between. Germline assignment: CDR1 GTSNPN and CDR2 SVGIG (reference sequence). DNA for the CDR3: TGTGCCTGGAGTTTAGGTGTTCAGGCACAGTTCTTC. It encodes CAWSLGVQAQFF.

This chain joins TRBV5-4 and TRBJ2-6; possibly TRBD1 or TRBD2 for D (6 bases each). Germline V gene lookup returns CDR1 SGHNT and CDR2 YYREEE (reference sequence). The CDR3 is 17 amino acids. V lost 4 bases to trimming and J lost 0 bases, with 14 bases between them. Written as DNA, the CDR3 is TGTGCCAGCAGCCTGGGGGCGGGGAGCTCTGGGGCCAACGTCCTGACTTTC. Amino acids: CASSLGAGSSGANVLTF.